These 7 T cell receptor beta chains share one sample of origin, sequenced in a study of cytomegalovirus exposure and HLA in healthy donors. Amplification used 60 Vbeta primers and 13 Jbeta primers. Sequenced by immunoSEQ multiplex PCR; TCRdb stores in-frame clones only, minus some. The sample carries about 64,000 clones, over 75% recorded once. What was sequenced was PBMCs. The receptors shown here come from a female donor in good health and CMV-seronegative.

The chain has TRBV7-9 and TRBJ1-2, with 7 bases matching TRBD1. Germline CDR1 reads SEHNR; CDR2 reads FQNEAQ (reference sequence). CDR3 size: 15 residues. Trimming cost V 3 bases and J 4 bases; bases outside gene matches: 8. The CDR3 spells CASSFTGETVYGYTF. The CDR3 nucleotides read TGTGCCAGCAGCTTTACAGGGGAAACTGTCTATGGCTACACCTTC.

A word on this clone: The sample carries other DNA sequences with the same CDR3. The chain links TRBV4-1 to TRBJ2-1, with D hard to call. This CDR3 comprises 14 residues. Germline values: CDR1 MGHRA, CDR2 YSYEKL. V lost 3 bases and J lost 6, with 12 bases in between. The DNA of the CDR3 is TGCGCCAGCAGCCACGCAGGCTCTGGCAATGAGCAGTTCTTC. It translates to CASSHAGSGNEQFF.

The V call is TRBV14, the J call TRBJ1-2; D is unclear. Germline CDR1 reads SGHDN; CDR2 reads FVKESK. The CDR3 runs to 12 residues. V shed 1 base and J shed 8 bases, with 8 bases lying between them. The CDR3 sequence is CASSQVAGGYTF. The CDR3 region has the DNA TGTGCCAGCAGCCAAGTTGCCGGGGGCTACACCTTC.

The chain has TRBV2 and TRBJ2-7; D not certain. Trimming left V 8 bases short and J 2 bases short, with 16 bases between. This CDR3 spans 14 amino acids. CDR1 and CDR2 (germline): SNHLY, FYNNEI. The CDR3 sequence: CASVEERRTYEQYF. The CDR3 DNA follows: TGTGCCAGCGTGGAAGAGAGGCGGACCTACGAGCAGTACTTC.

The V gene is TRBV28, the J gene TRBJ2-1; a possible D gene is TRBD2 (6 bases). Deletions cut 7 bases from V and 2 bases from J, with 12 bases between. This CDR3 comprises 14 residues. The germline V gene has CDR1 MDHEN and CDR2 SYDVKM. CDR3 amino acids: CASKPTGAYNEQFF. As DNA, the CDR3 is TGTGCCAGCAAACCCACGGGGGCCTACAATGAGCAGTTCTTC.

The chain employs TRBV28 and TRBJ1-3; tentative D call: TRBD1 (5 bases). This CDR3 comprises 14 residues. Trimming left V 3 bases short and J 7 bases short, with 13 bases between. Germline V gives CDR1 MDHEN, CDR2 SYDVKM. The CDR3 nucleotides read TGTGCCAGCAGTTTTCAGGGCTCAACGAACACCATATATTTT. Translated, it gives CASSFQGSTNTIYF.

J is TRBJ2-5 and V is TRBV5-4; 7 positions match TRBD1. The germline CDR1 and CDR2 sequences are SGHNT and YYREEE (reference sequence). The CDR3 totals 17 residues. V shed 3 bases and J 5 bases; nucleotides not matched to a gene: 16. CDR3 loop: CASSSTTGTVEWETQYF. The CDR3 DNA reads TGTGCCAGCAGCTCGACGACAGGGACGGTCGAGTGGGAGACCCAGTACTTC.